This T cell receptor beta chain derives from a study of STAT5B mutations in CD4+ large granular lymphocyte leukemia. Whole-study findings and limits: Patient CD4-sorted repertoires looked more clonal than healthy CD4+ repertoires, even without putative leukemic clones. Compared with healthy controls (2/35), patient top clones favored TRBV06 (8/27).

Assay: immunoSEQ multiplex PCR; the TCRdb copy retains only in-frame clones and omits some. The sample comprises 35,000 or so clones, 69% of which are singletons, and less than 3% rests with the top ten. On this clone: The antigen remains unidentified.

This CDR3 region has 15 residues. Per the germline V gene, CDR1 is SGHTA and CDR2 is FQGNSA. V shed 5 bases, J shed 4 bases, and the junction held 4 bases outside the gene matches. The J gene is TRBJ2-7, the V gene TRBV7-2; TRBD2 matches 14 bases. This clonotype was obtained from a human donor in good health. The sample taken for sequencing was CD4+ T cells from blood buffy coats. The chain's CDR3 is CASSLRTSGGYEQYF. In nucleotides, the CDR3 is TGTGCCAGCAGCCTTCGGACTAGCGGGGGGTACGAGCAGTACTTC.